This T cell receptor beta chain originates from a study of cytomegalovirus exposure and HLA in healthy donors. The CDR3 runs to 14 residues. V lost 1 base and J lost 1; bases outside the gene matches: 1. Germline CDR1 and CDR2: LNHDA and SQIVND (reference sequence). Vbeta (60) and Jbeta (13) primers were used in the PCR. Produced via immunoSEQ multiplex PCR; TCRdb's table is partial and in-frame only. The sample lists fewer than 350,000 clones; over 85% were seen once. The source of this sequence is a woman between 18 and 29 years old in good health and CMV-seronegative. The sample consisted of PBMCs. The chain couples TRBV19 to TRBJ2-7; 7 nucleotides line up with TRBD2. CDR3 DNA sequence: TGTGCCAGTAGTATAGGGGGACTATCCTACGAGCAGTACTTC. Translation gives CASSIGGLSYEQYF.